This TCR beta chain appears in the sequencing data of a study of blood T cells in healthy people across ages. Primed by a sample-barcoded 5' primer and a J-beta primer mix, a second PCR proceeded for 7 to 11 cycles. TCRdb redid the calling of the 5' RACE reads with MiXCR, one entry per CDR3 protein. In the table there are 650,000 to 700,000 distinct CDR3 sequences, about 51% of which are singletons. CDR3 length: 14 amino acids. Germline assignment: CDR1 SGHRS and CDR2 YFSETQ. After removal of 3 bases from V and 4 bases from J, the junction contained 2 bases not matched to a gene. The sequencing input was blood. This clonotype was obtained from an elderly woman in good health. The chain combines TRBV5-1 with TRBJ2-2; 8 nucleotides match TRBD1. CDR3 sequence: CASSSGQGTGELFF. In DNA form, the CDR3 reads TGCGCCAGCAGCTCCGGACAGGGCACCGGGGAGCTGTTTTTT.